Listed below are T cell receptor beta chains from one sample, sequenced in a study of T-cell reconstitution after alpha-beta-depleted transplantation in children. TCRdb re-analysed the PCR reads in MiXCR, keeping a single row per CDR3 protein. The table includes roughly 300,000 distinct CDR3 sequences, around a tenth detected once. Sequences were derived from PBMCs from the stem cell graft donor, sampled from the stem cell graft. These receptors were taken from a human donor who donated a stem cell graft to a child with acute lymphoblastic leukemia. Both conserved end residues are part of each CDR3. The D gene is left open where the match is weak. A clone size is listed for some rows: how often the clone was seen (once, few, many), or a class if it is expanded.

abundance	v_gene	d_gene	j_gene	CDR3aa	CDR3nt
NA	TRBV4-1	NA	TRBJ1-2	CASSQTGADGYTF	TGCGCCAGCAGCCAGACTGGGGCCGATGGCTACACCTTC
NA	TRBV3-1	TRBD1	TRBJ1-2	CASSQVSGQGVFGYTF	TGTGCCAGCAGCCAAGTCTCGGGACAGGGGGTATTTGGCTACACCTTC
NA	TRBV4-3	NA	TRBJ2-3	CASSQENTDTQYF	TGCGCCAGCAGCCAAGAAAACACAGATACGCAGTATTTT
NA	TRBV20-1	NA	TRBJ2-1	CSARAGRWGGPEQFF	TGCAGTGCTCGCGCGGGGCGATGGGGGGGGCCTGAGCAGTTCTTC
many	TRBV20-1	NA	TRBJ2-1	CSARDRELALNEQFF	TGCAGTGCTAGAGATCGGGAGCTAGCCCTCAATGAGCAGTTCTTC
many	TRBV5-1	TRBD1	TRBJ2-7	CASSTDRGGEQYF	TGCGCCAGCAGCACGGACAGGGGAGGGGAGCAGTACTTC
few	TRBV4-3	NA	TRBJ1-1	CASSLGLALNTEAFF	TGCGCCAGCAGCCTGGGCCTTGCCTTGAACACTGAAGCTTTCTTT
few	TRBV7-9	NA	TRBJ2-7	CASSLALGRSSYEQYF	TGTGCCAGCAGCTTAGCGCTAGGCAGGAGCTCCTACGAGCAGTACTTC
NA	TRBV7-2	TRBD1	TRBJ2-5	CASSPMRQGRQTQYF	TGTGCCAGCAGCCCAATGAGACAGGGGCGGCAGACCCAGTACTTC
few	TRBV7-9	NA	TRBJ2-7	CASSLDGWLAFAYEQYF	TGTGCCAGCAGCTTAGATGGCTGGCTAGCGTTTGCCTACGAGCAGTACTTC
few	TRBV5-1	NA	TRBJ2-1	CASSLSIPTYNEQFF	TGCGCCAGCAGCTTGTCAATCCCGACCTACAATGAGCAGTTCTTC
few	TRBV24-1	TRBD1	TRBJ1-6	CATSDSLGDSYYSPLHF	TGTGCCACCAGTGACTCGCTTGGGGACAGCTATTATTCACCCCTCCACTTT
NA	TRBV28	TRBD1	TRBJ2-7	CASSLTGGTGEVF	TGTGCCAGCAGTTTAACTGGGGGGACAGGGGAGGTCTTC
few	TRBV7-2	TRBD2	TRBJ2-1	CASSELPGLAIHEQFF	TGTGCCAGCAGCGAACTCCCGGGACTAGCTATCCATGAGCAGTTCTTC
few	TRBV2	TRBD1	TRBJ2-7	CASKYATGGDEQYF	TGTGCCAGCAAATACGCGACAGGGGGAGACGAGCAGTACTTC
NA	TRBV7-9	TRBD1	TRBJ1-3	CASSLAQGAGNTIYF	TGTGCCAGCAGCTTAGCACAGGGGGCTGGAAACACCATATATTTT
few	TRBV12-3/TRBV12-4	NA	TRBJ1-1	CASSLLGEAFF	TGTGCCAGCAGTTTATTAGGTGAAGCTTTCTTT
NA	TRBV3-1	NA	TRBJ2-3	CASSEGVTDTQYF	TGTGCCAGCAGCGAGGGAGTCACAGATACGCAGTATTTT
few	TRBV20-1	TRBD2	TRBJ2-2	CSGQAGVNTGELFF	TGCAGTGGTCAAGCGGGAGTGAACACCGGGGAGCTGTTTTTT
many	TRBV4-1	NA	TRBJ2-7	CASSQDGAYEQYF	TGCGCCAGCAGCCAAGACGGGGCCTACGAGCAGTACTTC
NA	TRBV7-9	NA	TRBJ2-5	CASSSIRSQETQYF	TGTGCCAGCAGCTCCATCAGGAGTCAAGAGACCCAGTACTTC
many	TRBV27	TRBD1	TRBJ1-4	CASSSPGTGGEKLFF	TGTGCCAGCAGTTCCCCCGGGACAGGGGGTGAAAAACTGTTTTTT
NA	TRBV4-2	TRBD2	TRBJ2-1	CASSQGTSGRAGDEQFF	TGTGCCAGCAGCCAAGGGACTAGCGGGAGGGCAGGGGATGAGCAGTTCTTC
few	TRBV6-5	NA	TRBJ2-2	CASSYSSWTGVGGGELFF	TGTGCCAGCAGTTACTCGTCGTGGACGGGAGTAGGTGGCGGGGAGCTGTTTTTT
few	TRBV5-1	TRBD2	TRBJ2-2	CASSLGLAARNTGELFF	TGCGCCAGCAGCTTGGGACTAGCGGCTCGGAACACCGGGGAGCTGTTTTTT
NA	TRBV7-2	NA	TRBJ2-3	CASSLGALDTQYF	TGTGCCAGCAGCCTAGGAGCACTAGATACGCAGTATTTT
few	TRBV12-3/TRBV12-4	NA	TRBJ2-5	CASSRVREKAQYF	TGTGCCAGCAGCCGGGTCAGGGAAAAAGCCCAGTACTTC
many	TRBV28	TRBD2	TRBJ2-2	CASKPSGTNTGELFF	TGTGCCAGCAAACCTAGCGGGACGAACACCGGGGAGCTGTTTTTT
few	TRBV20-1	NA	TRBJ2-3	CSARDPAVWGADTQYF	TGCAGTGCTAGAGATCCGGCGGTATGGGGTGCAGATACGCAGTATTTT
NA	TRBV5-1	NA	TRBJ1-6	CASRRDLRNSPLHF	TGCGCCAGCAGAAGGGACCTGCGGAATTCACCCCTCCACTTT
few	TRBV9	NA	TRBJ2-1	CASSVGGGISNNEQFF	TGTGCCAGCAGCGTAGGAGGGGGTATAAGTAACAATGAGCAGTTCTTC
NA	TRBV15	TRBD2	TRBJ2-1	CATSRDRLAGGSEQFF	TGTGCCACCAGCAGAGATCGACTAGCGGGAGGTAGTGAGCAGTTCTTC
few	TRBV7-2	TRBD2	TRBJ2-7	CASSPSTGGSSYEQYF	TGTGCCAGCAGCCCTTCAACGGGGGGGAGCTCCTACGAGCAGTACTTC
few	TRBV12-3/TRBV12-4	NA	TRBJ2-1	CASTPRDSYNEQFF	TGTGCCAGCACTCCTCGTGACTCCTACAATGAGCAGTTCTTC
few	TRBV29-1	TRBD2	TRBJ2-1	CSVEDGLAGGPGNEQFF	TGCAGCGTTGAAGATGGACTAGCGGGAGGGCCGGGCAATGAGCAGTTCTTC
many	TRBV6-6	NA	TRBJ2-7	CASQRGSSYEQYF	TGTGCCTCCCAGAGGGGCAGCTCCTACGAGCAGTACTTC
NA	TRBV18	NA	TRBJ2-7	CASAHSDSLTYEQYF	TGTGCCAGCGCCCACTCCGACAGCCTCACCTACGAGCAGTACTTC
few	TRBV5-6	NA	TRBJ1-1	CASSLIASNTEAFF	TGTGCCAGCAGCTTGATCGCTTCGAACACTGAAGCTTTCTTT
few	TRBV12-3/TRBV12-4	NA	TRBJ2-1	CASSWEGALYNEQFF	TGTGCCAGCAGTTGGGAAGGGGCTTTGTACAATGAGCAGTTCTTC
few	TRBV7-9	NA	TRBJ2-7	CASSGPRPEQYF	TGTGCCAGCAGCGGACCTAGGCCCGAGCAGTACTTC
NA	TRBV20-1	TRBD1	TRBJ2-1	CSARDARGPINEQFF	TGCAGTGCTAGAGACGCCAGGGGGCCTATAAATGAGCAGTTCTTC
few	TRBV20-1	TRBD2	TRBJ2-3	CSARVLAGADTQYF	TGCAGTGCTAGAGTACTAGCGGGAGCAGATACGCAGTATTTT
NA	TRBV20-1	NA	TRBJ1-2	CSARPRDHGYTF	TGCAGTGCTAGACCCAGGGATCATGGCTACACCTTC
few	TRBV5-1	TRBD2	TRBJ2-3	CASSLSRENPDTQYF	TGCGCCAGCAGCTTGTCGCGGGAGAACCCAGATACGCAGTATTTT
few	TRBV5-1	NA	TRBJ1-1	CASSFSGEGTEAFF	TGCGCCAGCAGCTTCAGCGGCGAGGGCACTGAAGCTTTCTTT
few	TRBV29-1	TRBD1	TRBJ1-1	CSAMRQGVTEAFF	TGCAGCGCCATGAGACAGGGGGTCACTGAAGCTTTCTTT
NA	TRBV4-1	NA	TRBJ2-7	CASSHGLGQPYEQYF	TGCGCCAGCAGCCATGGTTTAGGACAACCCTACGAGCAGTACTTC
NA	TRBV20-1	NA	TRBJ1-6	CSARKSSSYNSPLHF	TGCAGTGCTAGAAAGTCTAGCTCCTATAATTCACCCCTCCACTTT
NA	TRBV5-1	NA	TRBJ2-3	CASSVSTDTQYF	TGCGCCAGCAGCGTAAGCACAGATACGCAGTATTTT
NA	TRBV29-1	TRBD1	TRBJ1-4	CSVIQGPEKLFF	TGCAGCGTCATACAGGGGCCCGAAAAACTGTTTTTT
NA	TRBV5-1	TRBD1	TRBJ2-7	CASSFSGTGGGEQYF	TGCGCCAGCAGCTTTTCCGGGACAGGAGGCGGCGAGCAGTACTTC
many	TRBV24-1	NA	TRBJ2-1	CATSDQGNEQFF	TGTGCCACCAGTGATCAGGGCAATGAGCAGTTCTTC
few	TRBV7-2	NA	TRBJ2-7	CASSFNIGPYEQYF	TGTGCCAGCAGCTTTAATATAGGACCCTACGAGCAGTACTTC
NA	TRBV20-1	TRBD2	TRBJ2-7	CSARKPGGGRAIDEQYF	TGCAGTGCTAGAAAACCTGGTGGCGGGAGGGCCATAGACGAGCAGTACTTC